The following is a T cell receptor (beta chain) sequence with its context. What it binds is unknown. Primers included in the PCR were 60 Vbeta and 13 Jbeta primers. Sequencing used immunoSEQ multiplex PCR; TCRdb keeps in-frame clones, though not all of them. The sample includes some 120,000 clones, around 64% of them seen just once. Per the germline V gene, CDR1 is LNHNV and CDR2 is YYDKDF (reference sequence). V shed 0 bases and J shed 3 bases, with 14 bases lying between them. The CDR3 contains 16 residues. This sample is part of a study of cytomegalovirus exposure and HLA in healthy donors. Study-wide results and limits: Analysis was carried out at a later point, and it linked a missense DCLRE1C variant to TCR beta V- and J-gene trimming. There were some public TCRs occurring in many donors, but most TCR sequences were rare. HLA alleles showed associations with around 15,000 TCR beta sequences in a later analysis, at a 0.05 false discovery rate.

Source material: PBMCs. The chain carries TRBV15 and TRBJ1-1; D possibly corresponds to TRBD1 (5 bases). This TCR was recovered from a woman in her twenties or thirties in good health and CMV-seronegative. The CDR3 loop is CATSRDIGRVHTEAFF. For the CDR3, the DNA is TGTGCCACCAGCAGAGATATTGGCAGGGTGCACACTGAAGCTTTCTTT.